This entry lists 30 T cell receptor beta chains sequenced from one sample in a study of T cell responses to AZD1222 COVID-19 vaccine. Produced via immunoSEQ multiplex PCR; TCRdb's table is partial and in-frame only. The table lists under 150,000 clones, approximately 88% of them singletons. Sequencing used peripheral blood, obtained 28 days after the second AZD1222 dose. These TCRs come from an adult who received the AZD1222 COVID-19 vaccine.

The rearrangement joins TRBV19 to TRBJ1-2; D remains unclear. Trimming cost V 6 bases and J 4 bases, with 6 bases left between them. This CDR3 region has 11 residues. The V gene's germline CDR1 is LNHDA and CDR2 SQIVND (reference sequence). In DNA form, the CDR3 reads TGTGCCAGTAGATTGATCTATGGCTACACCTTC. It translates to CASRLIYGYTF.

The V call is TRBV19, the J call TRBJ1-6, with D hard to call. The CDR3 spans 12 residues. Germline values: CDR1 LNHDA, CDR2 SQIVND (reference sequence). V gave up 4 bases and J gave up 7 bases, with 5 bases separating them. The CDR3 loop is CASSTGNSPLHF. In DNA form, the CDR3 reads TGTGCCAGTAGTACTGGGAATTCACCCCTCCACTTT.

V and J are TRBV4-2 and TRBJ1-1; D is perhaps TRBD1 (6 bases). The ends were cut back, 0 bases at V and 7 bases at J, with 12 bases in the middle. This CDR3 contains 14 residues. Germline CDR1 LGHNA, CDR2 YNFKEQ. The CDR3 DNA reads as TGTGCCAGCAGCCAAGAAGCAGGGGACTATGAAGCTTTCTTT. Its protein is CASSQEAGDYEAFF.

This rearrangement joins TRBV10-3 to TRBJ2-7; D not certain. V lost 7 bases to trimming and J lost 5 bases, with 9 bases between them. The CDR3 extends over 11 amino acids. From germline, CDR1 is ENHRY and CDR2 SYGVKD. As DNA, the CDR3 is TGTGCCATCACGAGTGGGCACGAGCAGTACTTC. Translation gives CAITSGHEQYF.

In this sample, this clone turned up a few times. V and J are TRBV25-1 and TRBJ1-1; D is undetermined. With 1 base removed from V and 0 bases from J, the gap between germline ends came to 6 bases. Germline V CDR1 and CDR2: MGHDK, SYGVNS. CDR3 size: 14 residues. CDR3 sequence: CASSESGMNTEAFF. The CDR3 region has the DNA TGTGCCAGCAGTGAATCTGGAATGAACACTGAAGCTTTCTTT.

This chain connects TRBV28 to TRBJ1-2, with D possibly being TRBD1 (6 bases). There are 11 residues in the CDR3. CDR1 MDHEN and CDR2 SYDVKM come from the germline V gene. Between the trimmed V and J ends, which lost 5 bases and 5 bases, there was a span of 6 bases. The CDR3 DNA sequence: TGTGCCAGCAGTACAGGGTATGGCTACACCTTC. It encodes CASSTGYGYTF.

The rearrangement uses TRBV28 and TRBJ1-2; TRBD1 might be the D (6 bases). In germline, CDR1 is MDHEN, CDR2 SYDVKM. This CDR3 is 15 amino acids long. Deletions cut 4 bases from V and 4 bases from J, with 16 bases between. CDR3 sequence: CASSSRPGAVYGYTF. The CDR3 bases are TGTGCCAGCAGTTCCCGCCCGGGGGCTGTCTATGGCTACACCTTC.

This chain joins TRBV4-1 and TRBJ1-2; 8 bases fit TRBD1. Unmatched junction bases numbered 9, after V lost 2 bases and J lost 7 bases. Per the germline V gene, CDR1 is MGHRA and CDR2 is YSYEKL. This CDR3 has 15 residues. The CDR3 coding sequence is TGCGCCAGCAGCCAACTACAGGGGGGGCAGGGTGGCTACACCTTC. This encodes CASSQLQGGQGGYTF.

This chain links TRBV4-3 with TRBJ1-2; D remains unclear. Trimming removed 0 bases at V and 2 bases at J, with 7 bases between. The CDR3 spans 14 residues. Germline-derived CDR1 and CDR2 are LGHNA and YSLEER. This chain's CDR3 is CASSQDRQNYGYTF. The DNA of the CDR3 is TGCGCCAGCAGCCAAGATAGGCAGAACTATGGCTACACCTTC.

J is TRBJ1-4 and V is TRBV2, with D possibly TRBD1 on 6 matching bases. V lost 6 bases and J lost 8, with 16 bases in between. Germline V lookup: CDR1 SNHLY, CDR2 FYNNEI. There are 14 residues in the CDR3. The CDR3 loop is CASRLERDTEKLFF. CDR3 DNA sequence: TGTGCCAGCAGGTTAGAGAGGGACACAGAAAAACTGTTTTTT.

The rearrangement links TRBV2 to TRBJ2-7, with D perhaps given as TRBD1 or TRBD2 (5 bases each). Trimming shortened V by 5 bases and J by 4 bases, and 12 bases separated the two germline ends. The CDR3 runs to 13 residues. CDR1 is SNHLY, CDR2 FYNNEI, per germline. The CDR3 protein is CASSHTGAYEQYF. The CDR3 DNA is TGTGCCAGCAGTCACACCGGGGCGTACGAGCAGTACTTC.

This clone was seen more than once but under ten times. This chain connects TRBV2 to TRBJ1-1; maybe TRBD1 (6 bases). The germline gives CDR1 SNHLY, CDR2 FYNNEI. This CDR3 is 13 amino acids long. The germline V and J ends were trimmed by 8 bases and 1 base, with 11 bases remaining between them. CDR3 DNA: TGTGCCAGCCAGGACAGATGGAACACTGAAGCTTTCTTT. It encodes CASQDRWNTEAFF.

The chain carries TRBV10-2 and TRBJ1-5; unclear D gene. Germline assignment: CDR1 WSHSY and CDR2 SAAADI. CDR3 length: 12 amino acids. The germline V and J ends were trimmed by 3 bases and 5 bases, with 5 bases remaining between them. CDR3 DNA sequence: TGCGCCAGCAGTGACATATATCAGCCCCAGCATTTT. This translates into CASSDIYQPQHF.

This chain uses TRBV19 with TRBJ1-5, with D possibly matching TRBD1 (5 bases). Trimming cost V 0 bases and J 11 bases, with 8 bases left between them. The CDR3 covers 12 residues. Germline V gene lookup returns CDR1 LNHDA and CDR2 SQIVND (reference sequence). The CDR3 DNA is TGTGCCAGTAGTATAGAGGGCAGGGCCCAGCATTTT. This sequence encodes CASSIEGRAQHF.

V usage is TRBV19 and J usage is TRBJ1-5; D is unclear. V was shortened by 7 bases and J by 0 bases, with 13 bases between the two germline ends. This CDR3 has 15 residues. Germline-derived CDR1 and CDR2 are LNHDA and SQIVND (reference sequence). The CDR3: CASTTDHYSNQPQHF. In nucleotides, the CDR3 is TGTGCCAGTACGACCGACCATTATAGCAATCAGCCCCAGCATTTT.

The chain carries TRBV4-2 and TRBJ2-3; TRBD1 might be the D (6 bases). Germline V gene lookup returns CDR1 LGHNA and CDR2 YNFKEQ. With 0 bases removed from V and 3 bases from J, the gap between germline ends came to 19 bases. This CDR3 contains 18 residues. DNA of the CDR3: TGTGCCAGCAGCCAAGACGTAGGGGGAAATCGTGGGACAGATACGCAGTATTTT. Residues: CASSQDVGGNRGTDTQYF.

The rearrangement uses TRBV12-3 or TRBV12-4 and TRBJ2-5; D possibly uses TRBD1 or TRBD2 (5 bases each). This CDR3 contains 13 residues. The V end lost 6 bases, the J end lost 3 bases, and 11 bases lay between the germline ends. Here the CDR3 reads CASSRASKETQYF. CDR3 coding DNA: TGTGCCAGCAGCAGGGCTAGCAAAGAGACCCAGTACTTC.

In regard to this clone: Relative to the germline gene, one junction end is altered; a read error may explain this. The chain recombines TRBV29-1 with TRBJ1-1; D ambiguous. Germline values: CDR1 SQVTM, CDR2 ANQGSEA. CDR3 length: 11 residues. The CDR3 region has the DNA TGCAGCGTTGAGGGCGGGTCTGAGGAAACCTTT. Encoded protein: CSVEGGSEETF.

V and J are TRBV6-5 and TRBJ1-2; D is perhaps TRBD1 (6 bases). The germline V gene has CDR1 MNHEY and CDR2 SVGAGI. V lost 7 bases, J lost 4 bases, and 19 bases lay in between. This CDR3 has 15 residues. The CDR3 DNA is TGTGCCAGCATCCACAGGACGGGACATACCTATGGCTACACCTTC. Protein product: CASIHRTGHTYGYTF.

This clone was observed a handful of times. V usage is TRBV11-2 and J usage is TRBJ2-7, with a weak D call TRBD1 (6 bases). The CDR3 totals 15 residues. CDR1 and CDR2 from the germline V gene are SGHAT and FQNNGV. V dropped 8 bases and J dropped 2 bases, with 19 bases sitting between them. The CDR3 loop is CASAREGTIAYEQYF. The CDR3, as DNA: TGTGCCAGCGCAAGAGAGGGGACAATAGCCTACGAGCAGTACTTC.

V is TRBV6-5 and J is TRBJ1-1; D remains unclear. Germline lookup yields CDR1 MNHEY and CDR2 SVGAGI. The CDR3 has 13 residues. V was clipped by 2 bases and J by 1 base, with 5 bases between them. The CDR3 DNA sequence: TGTGCCAGCAGTTACAACGGGAACACTGAAGCTTTCTTT. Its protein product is CASSYNGNTEAFF.

The CDR3 loop reads CASSYFETQYF. In DNA form, the CDR3 reads TGTGCCAGCAGTTATTTTGAGACCCAGTACTTC. The chain is built from TRBV28 and TRBJ2-5; D is unclear. CDR3 length equals 11 residues. V was trimmed by 4 bases and J by 5 bases, leaving 5 bases between them. CDR1 and CDR2 (germline): MDHEN, SYDVKM.

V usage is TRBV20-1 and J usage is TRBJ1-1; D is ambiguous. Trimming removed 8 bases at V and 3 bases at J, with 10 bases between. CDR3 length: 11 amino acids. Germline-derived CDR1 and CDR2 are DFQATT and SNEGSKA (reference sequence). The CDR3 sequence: CSMGGDTEAFF. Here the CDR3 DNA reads TGCAGTATGGGTGGGGACACTGAAGCTTTCTTT.

The CDR3 sequence is CASSQDQGAMAFF. The CDR3, as DNA: TGTGCCAGCAGCCAAGATCAGGGGGCAATGGCTTTCTTT. The chain is built from TRBV3-1 (or the pseudogene TRBV3-2) and TRBJ1-1, with 8 bases lining up with TRBD1. The V gene's germline CDR1 is LGHDT and CDR2 YNNKEL (reference sequence). This CDR3 spans 13 amino acids. J lost 11 bases, V lost 0 bases, and 5 bases had no gene match.

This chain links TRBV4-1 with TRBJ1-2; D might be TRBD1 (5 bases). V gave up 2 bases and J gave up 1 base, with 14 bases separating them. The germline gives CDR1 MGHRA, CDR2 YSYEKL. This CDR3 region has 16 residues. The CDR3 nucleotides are TGCGCCAGCAGCCAAAGAGTAGGGACCGGTAACTATGGCTACACCTTC. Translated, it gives CASSQRVGTGNYGYTF.

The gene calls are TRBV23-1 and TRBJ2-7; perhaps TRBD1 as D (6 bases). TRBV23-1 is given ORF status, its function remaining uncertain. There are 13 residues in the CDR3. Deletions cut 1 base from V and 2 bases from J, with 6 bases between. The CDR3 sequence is CASSQWDTYEQYF. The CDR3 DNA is TGCGCCAGCAGTCAATGGGACACCTACGAGCAGTACTTC.

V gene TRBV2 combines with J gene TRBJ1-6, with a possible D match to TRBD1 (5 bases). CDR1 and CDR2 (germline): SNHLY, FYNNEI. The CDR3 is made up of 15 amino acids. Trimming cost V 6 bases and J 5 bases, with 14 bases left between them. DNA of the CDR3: TGTGCCAGCAGGCAGACAGAGAATAATAATTCACCCCTCCACTTT. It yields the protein CASRQTENNNSPLHF.

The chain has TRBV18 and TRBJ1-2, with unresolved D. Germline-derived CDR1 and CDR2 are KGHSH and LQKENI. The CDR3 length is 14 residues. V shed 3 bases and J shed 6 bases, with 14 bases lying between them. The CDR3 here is CASSPSQIENGYTF. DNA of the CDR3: TGTGCCAGCTCACCGTCCCAGATTGAAAATGGCTACACCTTC.

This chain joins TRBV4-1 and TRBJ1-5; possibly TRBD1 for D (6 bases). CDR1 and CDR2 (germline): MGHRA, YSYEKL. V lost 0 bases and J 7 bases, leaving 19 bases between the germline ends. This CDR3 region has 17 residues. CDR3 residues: CASSQEATGQPGQPQHF. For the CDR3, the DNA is TGCGCCAGCAGCCAAGAGGCTACAGGGCAACCTGGGCAGCCCCAGCATTTT.

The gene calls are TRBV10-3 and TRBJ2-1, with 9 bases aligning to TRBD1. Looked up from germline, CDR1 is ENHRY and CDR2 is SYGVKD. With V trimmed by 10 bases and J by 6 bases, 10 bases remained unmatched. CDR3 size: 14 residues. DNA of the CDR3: TGTGCCACCAGCAACAGGGGGCAGTCCAATGAGCAGTTCTTC. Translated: CATSNRGQSNEQFF.